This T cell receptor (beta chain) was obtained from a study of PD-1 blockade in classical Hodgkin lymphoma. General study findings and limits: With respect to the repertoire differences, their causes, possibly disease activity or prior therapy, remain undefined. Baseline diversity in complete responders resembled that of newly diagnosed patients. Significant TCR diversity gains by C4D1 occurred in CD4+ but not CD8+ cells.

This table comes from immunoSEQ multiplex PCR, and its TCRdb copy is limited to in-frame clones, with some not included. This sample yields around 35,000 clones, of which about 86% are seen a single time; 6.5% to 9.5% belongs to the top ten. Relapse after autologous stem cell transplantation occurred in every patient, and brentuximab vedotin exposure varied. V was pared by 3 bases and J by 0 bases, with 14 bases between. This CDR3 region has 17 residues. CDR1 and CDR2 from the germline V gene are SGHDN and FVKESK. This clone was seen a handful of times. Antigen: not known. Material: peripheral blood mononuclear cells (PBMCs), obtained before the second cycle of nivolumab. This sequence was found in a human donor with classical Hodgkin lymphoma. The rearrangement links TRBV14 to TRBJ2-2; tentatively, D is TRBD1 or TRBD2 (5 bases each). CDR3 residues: CASSHTVGAANTGELFF. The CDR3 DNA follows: TGTGCCAGCAGCCATACGGTCGGGGCAGCGAACACCGGGGAGCTGTTTTTT.